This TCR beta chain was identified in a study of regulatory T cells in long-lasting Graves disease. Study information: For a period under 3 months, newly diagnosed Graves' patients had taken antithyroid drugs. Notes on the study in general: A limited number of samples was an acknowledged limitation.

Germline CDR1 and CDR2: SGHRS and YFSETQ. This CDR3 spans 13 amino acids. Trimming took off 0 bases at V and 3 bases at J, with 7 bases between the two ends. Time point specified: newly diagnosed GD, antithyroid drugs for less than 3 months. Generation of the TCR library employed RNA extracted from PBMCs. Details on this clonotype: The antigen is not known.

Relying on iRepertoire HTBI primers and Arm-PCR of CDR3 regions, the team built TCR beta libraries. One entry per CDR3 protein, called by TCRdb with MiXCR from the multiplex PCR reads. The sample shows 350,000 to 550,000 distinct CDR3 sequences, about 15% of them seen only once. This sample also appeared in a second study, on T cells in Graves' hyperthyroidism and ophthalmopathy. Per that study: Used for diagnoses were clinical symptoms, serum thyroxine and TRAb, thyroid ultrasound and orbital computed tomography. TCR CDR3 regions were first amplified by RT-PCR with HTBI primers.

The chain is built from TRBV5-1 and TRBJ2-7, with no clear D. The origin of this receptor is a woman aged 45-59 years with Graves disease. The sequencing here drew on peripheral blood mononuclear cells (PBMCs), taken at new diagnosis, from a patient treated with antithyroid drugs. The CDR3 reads CASSLDSIYEQYF. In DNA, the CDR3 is TGCGCCAGCAGCTTGGACTCGATCTACGAGCAGTACTTC.